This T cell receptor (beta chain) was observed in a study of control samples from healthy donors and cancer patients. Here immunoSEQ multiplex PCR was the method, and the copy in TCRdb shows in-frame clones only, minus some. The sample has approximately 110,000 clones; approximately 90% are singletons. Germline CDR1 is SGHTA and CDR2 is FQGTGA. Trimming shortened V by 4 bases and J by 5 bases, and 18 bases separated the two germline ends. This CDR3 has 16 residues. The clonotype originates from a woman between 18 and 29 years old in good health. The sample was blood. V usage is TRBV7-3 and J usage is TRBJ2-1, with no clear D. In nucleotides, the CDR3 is TGTGCCAGCAGCTCCCCGGCGGCGGCTGGTGACAATGAGCAGTTCTTC. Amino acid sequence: CASSSPAAAGDNEQFF. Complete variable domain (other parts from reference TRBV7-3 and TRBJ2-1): GAGVSQTPSNKVTEKGKYVELRCDPISGHTALYWYRQSLGQGPEFLIYFQGTGAADDSGLPNDRFFAVRPEGSVSTLKIQRTERGDSAVYLCASSSPAAAGDNEQFFGPGTRLTVL.